These 7 T cell receptor beta chains originate from one sample sequenced in a study of shared clonotypes between healthy human individuals. Sequenced by immunoSEQ multiplex PCR; TCRdb stores in-frame clones only, minus some. The sample includes about 340,000 clones, less than 85% of them seen just once. Sample: memory CD4+ T cells sorted from blood. Documented subset: CD45RA-negative fraction. The receptors stem from a man aged 25 to 45 in good health.

This clone turned up a few times. V usage is TRBV4-2 and J usage is TRBJ2-2; D gene unclear. This CDR3 comprises 16 residues. Trimming shortened V by 1 base and J by 2 bases, and 11 bases separated the two germline ends. CDR1 LGHNA and CDR2 YNFKEQ come from the germline V gene. This CDR3 reads CASSQALIGNTGELFF. The CDR3 coding sequence is TGTGCCAGCAGCCAAGCCCTAATCGGAAACACCGGGGAGCTGTTTTTT.

This clone turned up a few times. The chain is built from TRBV5-5 and TRBJ2-1; tentative D call: TRBD1 (5 bases). Germline values: CDR1 SGHKS, CDR2 YYEKEE (reference sequence). The CDR3 sequence is 15 residues long. V was pared by 7 bases and J by 6 bases, with 20 bases between. This CDR3 reads CASESTGLMGNEQFF. The DNA of the CDR3 is TGTGCCAGCGAATCCACAGGTCTCATGGGCAATGAGCAGTTCTTC.

The chain joins TRBV4-3 to TRBJ1-2, with D maybe TRBD1 (6 bases). Germline values: CDR1 LGHNA, CDR2 YSLEER. The CDR3 covers 15 residues. Trimming cost V 1 base and J 4 bases, with 13 bases left between them. The DNA for the CDR3 is TGCGCCAGCAGCCAAGTACAGGGTAAAACCTATGGCTACACCTTC. It yields the protein CASSQVQGKTYGYTF.

V usage is TRBV6-1 and J usage is TRBJ2-5; D is perhaps TRBD1 or TRBD2 (7 bases each). Germline V gene lookup returns CDR1 MNHNS and CDR2 SASEGT. The CDR3 has 14 amino acids. The V and J ends lost 5 bases and 5 bases respectively, with 15 bases between them. CDR3 coding DNA: TGTGCCAGCAGTTCCCAGGGGGGGCGGGAGACCCAGTACTTC. It yields the protein CASSSQGGRETQYF.

CDR3 residues: CASSLRGRGLNNSPLHF. CDR3 nucleotides: TGTGCCAGCAGTTTACGGGGGAGGGGATTAAATAATTCACCCCTCCACTTT. The chain links TRBV27 to TRBJ1-6, with a tentative D call TRBD1 (5 bases). The CDR3 is made up of 17 amino acids. Between the trimmed V and J ends, which lost 2 bases and 5 bases, there was a span of 16 bases. Germline V gene lookup returns CDR1 MNHEY and CDR2 SMNVEV (reference sequence).

This chain uses TRBV16 with TRBJ2-7; 7 bases map to TRBD1. The CDR3 length is 13 residues. Germline CDR1 KGHSY, CDR2 FQNENV. The ends lost 5 bases at V and 0 bases at J; junction bases unmatched: 1. CDR3 sequence: CASSRDSSYEQYF. The DNA of the CDR3 is TGTGCCAGCAGCAGGGACAGCTCCTACGAGCAGTACTTC.

This chain uses TRBV27 with TRBJ2-5; 9 nucleotides line up with TRBD2. CDR3 size: 15 residues. J was trimmed by 4 bases and V by 6 bases; bases with no gene match: 9. Germline CDR1 MNHEY, CDR2 SMNVEV (reference sequence). The CDR3 DNA reads as TGTGCCAGCAGAGGATTAGCGGGAGTTGGAGAGACCCAGTACTTC. Its protein is CASRGLAGVGETQYF.